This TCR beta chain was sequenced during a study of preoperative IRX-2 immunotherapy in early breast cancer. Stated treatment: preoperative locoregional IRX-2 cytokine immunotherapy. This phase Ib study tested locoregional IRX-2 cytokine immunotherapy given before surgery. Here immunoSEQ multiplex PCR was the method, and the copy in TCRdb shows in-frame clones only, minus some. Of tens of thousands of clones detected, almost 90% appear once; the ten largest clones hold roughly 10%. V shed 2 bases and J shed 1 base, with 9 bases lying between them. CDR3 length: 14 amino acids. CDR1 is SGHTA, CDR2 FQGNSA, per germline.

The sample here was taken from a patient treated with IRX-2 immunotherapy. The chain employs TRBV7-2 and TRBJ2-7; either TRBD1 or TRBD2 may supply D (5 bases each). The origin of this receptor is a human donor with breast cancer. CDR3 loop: CASSLTGQSYEQYF. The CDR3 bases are TGTGCCAGCAGCTTAACGGGGCAGTCCTACGAGCAGTACTTC.